This T cell receptor (beta chain) was obtained from a study of Ad26.COV2.S vaccination and SARS-CoV-2 variants. Treatment described: roughly 18 received Ad26.COV2.S at low or high dose, single or two shots; about five received placebo; per-sample allocation not given. Samples analyzed were those drawn on day 63 after the first vaccine or placebo injection. Built on an Ad26 vector, the vaccine expressed Wuhan-strain SARS-CoV-2 spike. The junction had 14 bases not matched to a gene; V was cut back by 5 bases and J by 7 bases. CDR1 LGHNA and CDR2 YSLEER come from the germline V gene. CDR3 length equals 17 residues. TCRdb's table, derived via immunoSEQ multiplex PCR, lists solely in-frame clones and lacks some. Of about 450,000 clones detected, roughly 89% appear once; the ten largest clones hold just over 2.5%.

V and J are TRBV4-3 and TRBJ2-1, with TRBD2 matching 10 bases. The sequences come from peripheral blood, collected in a trial of Ad26.COV2.S vaccine versus placebo. The TCR sequence derives from a person aged 18-60 years who received the Ad26.COV2.S COVID-19 vaccine or a placebo. The CDR3 spells CASSEGMNSGRINEQFF. CDR3 nucleotides: TGCGCCAGCAGCGAAGGAATGAATAGCGGGAGGATAAATGAGCAGTTCTTC.